This entry concerns a single T cell receptor (beta chain). Its antigen remains unidentified. The data were taken from a study of T cells in localized non-small cell lung cancer. Sequencing was performed with immunoSEQ multiplex PCR; in TCRdb, only in-frame clones are kept and a portion is missing. The table includes about 35,000 clones, about 91% detected once. Findings of the study overall: Longer survival (overall) was linked to higher T cell density in blood. Because researchers sequenced only one region of the tumor, heterogeneity is still possible. Among the top 100 tumor clones, a median approximately 55 appeared in adjacent lung.

V lost 5 bases, J lost 2 bases, and 6 bases stayed unmatched. The V gene's germline CDR1 is SNHLY and CDR2 FYNNEI. The CDR3 is 14 amino acids. The chain uses TRBV2 and TRBJ2-7, with 7 nucleotides matching TRBD2. The sequence came from an older female donor with stage II lung adenocarcinoma. The sequencing used peripheral blood mononuclear cells, collected before any cancer treatment. In nucleotides, the CDR3 is TGTGCCAGCAGTTCTAGCGGAGCCCCCTACGAGCAGTACTTC. It specifies CASSSSGAPYEQYF. Based on the CDR3 plus reference TRBV2 and TRBJ2-7, the full variable domain is EPEVTQTPSHQVTQMGQEVILRCVPISNHLYFYWYRQILGQKVEFLVSFYNNEISEKSEIFDDQFSVERPDGSNFTLKIRSTKLEDSAMYFCASSSSGAPYEQYFGPGTRLTVT.